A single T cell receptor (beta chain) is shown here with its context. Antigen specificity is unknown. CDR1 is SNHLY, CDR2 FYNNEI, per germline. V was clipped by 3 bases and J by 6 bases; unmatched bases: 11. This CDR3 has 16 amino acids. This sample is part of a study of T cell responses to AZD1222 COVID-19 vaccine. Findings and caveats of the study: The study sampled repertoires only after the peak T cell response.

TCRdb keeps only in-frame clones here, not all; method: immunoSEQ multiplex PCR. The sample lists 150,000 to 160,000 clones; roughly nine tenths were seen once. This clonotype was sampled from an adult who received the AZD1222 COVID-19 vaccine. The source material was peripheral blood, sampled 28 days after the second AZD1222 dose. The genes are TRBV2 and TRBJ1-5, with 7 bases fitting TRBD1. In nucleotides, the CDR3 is TGTGCCAGCAGTGATGGTAGGGGGCTTTTTGTTCAGCCCCAGCATTTT. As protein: CASSDGRGLFVQPQHF.